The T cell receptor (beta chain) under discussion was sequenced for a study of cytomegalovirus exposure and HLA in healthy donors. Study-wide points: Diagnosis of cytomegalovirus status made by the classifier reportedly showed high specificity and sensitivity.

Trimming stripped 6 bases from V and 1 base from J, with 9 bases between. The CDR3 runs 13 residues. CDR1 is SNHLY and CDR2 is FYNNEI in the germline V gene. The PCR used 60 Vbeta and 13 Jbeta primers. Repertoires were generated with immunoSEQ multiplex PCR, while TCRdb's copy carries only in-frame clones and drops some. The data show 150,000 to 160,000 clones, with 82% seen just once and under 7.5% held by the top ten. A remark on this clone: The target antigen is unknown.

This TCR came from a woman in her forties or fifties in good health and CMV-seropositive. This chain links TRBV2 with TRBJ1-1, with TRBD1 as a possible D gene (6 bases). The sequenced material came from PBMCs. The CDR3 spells CASSGGRNTEAFF. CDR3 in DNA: TGTGCCAGCAGCGGGGGGCGGAACACTGAAGCTTTCTTT.